This TCR beta chain is from a study of blood T cells in healthy people across ages. This clonotype occurred a few times. Next came a second PCR, run for about 6 to 11 cycles, which used a sample-barcoded 5' primer along with a J-beta primer mix. Each cDNA molecule, via a template-switch adaptor with 12 random nucleotides, was tagged. TCRdb reprocessed the 5' RACE reads via MiXCR and lists one record per CDR3 protein. This table has roughly 1.4 million distinct CDR3 sequences, 59% appearing once. The trim removed 0 bases at V and 2 bases at J, leaving 11 bases unmatched. In germline, CDR1 is MGHRA, CDR2 YSYEKL. This CDR3 is built from 18 residues.

The chain is built from TRBV4-1 and TRBJ2-3; 7 nucleotides agree with TRBD2. The material sequenced was blood. This TCR came from a man in his late teens or twenties in good health. The CDR3 DNA reads TGCGCCAGCAGCCAAGATACCTCCAGCGGGGCCTACACAGATACGCAGTATTTT. Protein: CASSQDTSSGAYTDTQYF.